These T cell receptor beta chains were read from a single sample in a study of blood T cells in healthy people across ages. TCRdb reanalysed the 5' RACE reads using MiXCR and keeps one entry per CDR3 protein. The data show about 760,000 distinct CDR3 sequences, about 25% seen once. This sample also appeared in a second study, on T cells of mothers and their children.

Specimen: blood. The receptors come from a boy younger than 18 in good health. Both conserved end residues are part of each CDR3.

>TRBV7-9
CASSQPAGYEQYF
>TRBV7-2
CASSLGRVMAFAF
>TRBV5-1
CASSLRDPKYNEQFF
>TRBV12-3/TRBV12-4
CASSSQGARGVSNQPQHF
>TRBV29-1
CSVPGQGAYSYEQYF
>TRBV5-1
CASSLEDRAYNEQFF
>TRBV4-3
CASSRFLVTGELFF
>TRBV28
CASSPLTKATYNEQFF
>TRBV7-8
CASSPAPTRWQETQYF
>TRBV11-2
CASSLPGLASMNEQFF
>TRBV7-9
CASSLAPLGRETQYF
>TRBV6-6
CASSYRAFRGNTIYF
>TRBV27
CASSLWGQGSTDTQYF
>TRBV15
CATSRDLAGAGTDTQYF
>TRBV4-2
CASSQERLNTDTQYF
>TRBV29-1
CSVQVGGADEQYF
>TRBV11-2
CASSFRDPEQFF
>TRBV5-1
CASSLASGRDEQFF
>TRBV20-1
CSASGTSEQYF
>TRBV6-5
CASERRGMGGNTIYF
>TRBV29-1
CSVEREPSEQFF
>TRBV20-1
CSSGRAENEQFF
>TRBV5-1
CASSVIQAGIDEQFF
>TRBV4-1
CASSQSTPRPLFTGIQYF
>TRBV9
CASRGEDEKLFF
>TRBV7-8
CASSLASQGVLNQPQHF
>TRBV20-1
CSVGGIGDEQYF
>TRBV5-1
CASSEWTGSTYEQYF
>TRBV15
CATRGAPLEQFF
>TRBV29-1
CSVAIQKDHGYTF
>TRBV24-1
CATSDFRGGDSYNEQFF
>TRBV29-1
CSVPHPEQFF
>TRBV3-1
CASSQVENTDTQYF
>TRBV6-5
CASTPVKGSYEQYF
>TRBV7-9
CASSSDRGQGEKLFF
>TRBV7-2
CASSLVGHEQYF
>TRBV3-1
CAGSPGAGRWGYTF
>TRBV25-1
CASSEFWTQYF
>TRBV20-1
CSASPGEEYEQYF
>TRBV7-9
CASRPGQIQETQYF
>TRBV29-1
CSVLRPGGAAYEQYF